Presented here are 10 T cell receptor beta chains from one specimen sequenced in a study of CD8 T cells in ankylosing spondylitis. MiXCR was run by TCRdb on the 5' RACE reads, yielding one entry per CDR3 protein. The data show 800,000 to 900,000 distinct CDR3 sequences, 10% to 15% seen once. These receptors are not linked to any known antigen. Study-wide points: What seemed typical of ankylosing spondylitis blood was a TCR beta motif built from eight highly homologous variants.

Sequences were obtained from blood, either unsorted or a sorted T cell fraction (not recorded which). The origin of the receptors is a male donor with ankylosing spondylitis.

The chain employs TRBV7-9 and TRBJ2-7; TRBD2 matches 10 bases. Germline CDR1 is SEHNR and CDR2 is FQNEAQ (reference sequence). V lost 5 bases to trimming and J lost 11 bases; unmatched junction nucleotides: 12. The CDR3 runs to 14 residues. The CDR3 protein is CASSPRTSGGAEYF. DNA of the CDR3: TGTGCCAGCAGCCCTCGGACTAGCGGAGGGGCGGAGTACTTC.

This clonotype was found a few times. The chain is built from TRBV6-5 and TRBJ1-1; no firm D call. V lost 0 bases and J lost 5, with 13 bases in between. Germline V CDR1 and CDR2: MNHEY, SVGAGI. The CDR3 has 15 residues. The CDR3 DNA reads TGTGCCAGCAGTTACTCCCCACGACAAGGGACTGAAGCTTTCTTT. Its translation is CASSYSPRQGTEAFF.

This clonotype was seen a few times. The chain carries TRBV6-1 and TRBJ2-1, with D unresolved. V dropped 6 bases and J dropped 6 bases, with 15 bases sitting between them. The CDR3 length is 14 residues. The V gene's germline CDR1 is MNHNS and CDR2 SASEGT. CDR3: CASRTYWEGNEQFF. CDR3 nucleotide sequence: TGTGCCAGCAGGACCTACTGGGAAGGCAATGAGCAGTTCTTC.

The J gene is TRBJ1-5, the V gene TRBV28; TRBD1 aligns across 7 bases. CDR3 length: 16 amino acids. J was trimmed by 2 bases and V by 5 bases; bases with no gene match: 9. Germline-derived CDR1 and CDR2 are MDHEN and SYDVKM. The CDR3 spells CASSLKQGNGNQPQHF. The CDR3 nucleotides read TGTGCCAGCAGTCTAAAACAGGGGAATGGCAATCAGCCCCAGCATTTT. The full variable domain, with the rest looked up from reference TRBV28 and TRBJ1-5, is DVKVTQSSRYLVKRTGEKVFLECVQDMDHENMFWYRQDPGLGLRLIYFSYDVKMKEKGDIPEGYSVSREKKERFSLILESASTNQTSMYLCASSLKQGNGNQPQHFGDGTRLSIL.

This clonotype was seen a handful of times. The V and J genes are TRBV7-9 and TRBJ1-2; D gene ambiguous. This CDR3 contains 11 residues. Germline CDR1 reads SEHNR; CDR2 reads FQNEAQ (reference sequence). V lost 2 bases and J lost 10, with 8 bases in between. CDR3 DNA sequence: TGTGCCAGCAGCTTAACGGGAGTCTACACCTTC. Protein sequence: CASSLTGVYTF.

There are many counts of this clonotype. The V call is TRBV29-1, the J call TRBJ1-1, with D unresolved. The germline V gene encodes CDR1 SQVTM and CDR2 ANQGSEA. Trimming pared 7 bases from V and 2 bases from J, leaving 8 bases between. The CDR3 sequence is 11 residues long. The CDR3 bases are TGCAGCGCCGAGGCTAACACTGAAGCTTTCTTT. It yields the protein CSAEANTEAFF. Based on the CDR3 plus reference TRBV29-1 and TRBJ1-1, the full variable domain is SAVISQKPSRDICQRGTSLTIQCQVDSQVTMMFWYRQQPGQSLTLIATANQGSEATYESGFVIDKFPISRPNLTFSTLTVSNMSPEDSSIYLCSAEANTEAFFGQGTRLTVV.

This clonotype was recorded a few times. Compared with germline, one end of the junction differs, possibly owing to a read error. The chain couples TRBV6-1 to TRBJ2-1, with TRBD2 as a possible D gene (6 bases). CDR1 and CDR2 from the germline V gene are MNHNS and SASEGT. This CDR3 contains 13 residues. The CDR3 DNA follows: TGTGCCAGCAACCGGGACTCCAACAATGAGCAGTTCTTC. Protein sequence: CASNRDSNNEQFF.

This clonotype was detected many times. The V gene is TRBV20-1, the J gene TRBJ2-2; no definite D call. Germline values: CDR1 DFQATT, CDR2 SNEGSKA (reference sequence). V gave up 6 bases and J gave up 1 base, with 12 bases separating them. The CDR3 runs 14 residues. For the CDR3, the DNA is TGCAGTGCCCCACACCTGATGAACACCGGGGAGCTGTTTTTT. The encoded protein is CSAPHLMNTGELFF.

This CDR3 reads CASSQDQYIRYGYTF. The DNA of the CDR3 is TGCGCCAGCAGCCAAGATCAGTACATCCGATATGGCTACACCTTC. This chain connects TRBV4-1 to TRBJ1-2; no definite D call. Germline CDR1 and CDR2: MGHRA and YSYEKL. Trimming left V 0 bases short and J 5 bases short, with 13 bases between. The CDR3 sequence is 15 residues long.

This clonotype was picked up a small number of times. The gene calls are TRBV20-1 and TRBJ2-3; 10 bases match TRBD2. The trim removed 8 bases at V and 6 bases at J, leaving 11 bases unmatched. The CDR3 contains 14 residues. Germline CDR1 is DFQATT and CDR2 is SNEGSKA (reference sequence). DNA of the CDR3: TGCAGTACTAAAGCGGGAGGGCCTTGGGATACGCAGTATTTT. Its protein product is CSTKAGGPWDTQYF.